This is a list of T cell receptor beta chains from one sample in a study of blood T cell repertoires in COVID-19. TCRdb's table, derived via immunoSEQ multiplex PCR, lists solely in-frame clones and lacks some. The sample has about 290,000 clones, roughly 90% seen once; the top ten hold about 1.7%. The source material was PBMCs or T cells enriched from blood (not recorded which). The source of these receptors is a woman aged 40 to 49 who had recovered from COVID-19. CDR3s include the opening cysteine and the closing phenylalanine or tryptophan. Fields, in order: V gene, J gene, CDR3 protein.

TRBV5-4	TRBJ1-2	CASSLAGVDYGYTF
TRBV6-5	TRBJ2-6	CASILSGANVLTF
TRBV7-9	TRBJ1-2	CASSLGESYGYTF
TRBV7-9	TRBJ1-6	CASSLIGSWASPLHF
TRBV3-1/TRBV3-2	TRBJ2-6	CASSQGLVGQGFGANVLTF
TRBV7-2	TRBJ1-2	CASSLAGSGVPYGYTF
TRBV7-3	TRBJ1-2	CASSLNGIGDSSGYTF
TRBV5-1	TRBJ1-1	CASSFLGQGEAFF
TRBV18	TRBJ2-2	CASSRSRGNTGELFF
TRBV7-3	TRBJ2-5	CASSGGGLGETQYF
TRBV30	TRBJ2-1	CAWRGTSGRFGEQFF
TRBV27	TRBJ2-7	CASLTAGGLSTGEQYF
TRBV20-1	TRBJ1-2	CSASGTGGGNYGYTF
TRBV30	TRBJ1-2	CAWNVLDRGYGYTF
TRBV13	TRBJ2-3	CASSFRTSGREVTDTQYF
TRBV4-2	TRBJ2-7	CASSREQGRSYEQYF
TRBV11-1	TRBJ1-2	CASSPRTGMNGYTF
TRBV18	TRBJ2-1	CASSPRGASSNEQFF
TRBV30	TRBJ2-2	CACLKGGPNTGELFF
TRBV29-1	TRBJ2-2	CSVATDNTGELFF
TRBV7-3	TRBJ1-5	CASSLDSNQPQHF
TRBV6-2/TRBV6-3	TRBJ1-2	CASSTTGGIVGYTF
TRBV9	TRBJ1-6	CASSVAGSNSPLHF
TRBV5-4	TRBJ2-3	CASSPASQRGGTQYF
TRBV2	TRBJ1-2	CASRAQGAWYGYTF
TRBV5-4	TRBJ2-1	CASSRPGGGAYNEQFF
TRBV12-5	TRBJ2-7	CASGPFDRDEQYF
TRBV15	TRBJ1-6	CATSSRTGSSPLHF
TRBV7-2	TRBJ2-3	CASSLVYQAKTDTQYF
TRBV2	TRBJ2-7	CASSEGLAGYEQYF
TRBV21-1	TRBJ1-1	CASESEPGARNTEAFF